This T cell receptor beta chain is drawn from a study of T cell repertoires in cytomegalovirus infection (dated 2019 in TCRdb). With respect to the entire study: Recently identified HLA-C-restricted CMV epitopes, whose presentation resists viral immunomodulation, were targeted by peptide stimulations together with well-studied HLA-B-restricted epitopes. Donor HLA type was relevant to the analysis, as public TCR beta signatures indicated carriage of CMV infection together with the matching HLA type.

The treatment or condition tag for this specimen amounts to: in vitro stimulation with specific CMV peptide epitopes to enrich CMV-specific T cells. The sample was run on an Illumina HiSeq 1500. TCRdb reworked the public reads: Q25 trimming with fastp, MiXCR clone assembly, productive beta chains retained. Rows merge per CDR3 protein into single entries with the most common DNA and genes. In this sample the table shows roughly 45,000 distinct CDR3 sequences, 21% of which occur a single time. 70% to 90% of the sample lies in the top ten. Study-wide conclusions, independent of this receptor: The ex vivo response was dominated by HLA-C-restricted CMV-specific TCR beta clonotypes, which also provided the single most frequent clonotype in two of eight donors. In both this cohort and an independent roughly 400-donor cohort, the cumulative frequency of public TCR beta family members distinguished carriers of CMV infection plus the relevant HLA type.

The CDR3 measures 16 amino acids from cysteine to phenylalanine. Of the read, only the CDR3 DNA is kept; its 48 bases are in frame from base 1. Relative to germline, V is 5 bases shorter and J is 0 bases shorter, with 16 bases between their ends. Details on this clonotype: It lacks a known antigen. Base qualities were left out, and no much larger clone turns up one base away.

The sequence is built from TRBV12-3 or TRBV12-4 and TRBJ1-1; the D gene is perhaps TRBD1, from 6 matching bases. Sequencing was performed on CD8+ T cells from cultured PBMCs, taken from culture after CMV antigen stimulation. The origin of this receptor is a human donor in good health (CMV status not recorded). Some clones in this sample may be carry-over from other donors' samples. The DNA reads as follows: TGTGCCAGCAGTGGATGGGACATAGAATTGAACACTGAAGCTTTCTTT. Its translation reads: CASSGWDIELNTEAFF.